Listed below are T cell receptor beta chains from one sample, sequenced in a study of blood T cell repertoires in COVID-19. Only in-frame clones appear in the TCRdb table, and some are missing; sequencing was by immunoSEQ multiplex PCR. The table lists around 260,000 clones, 65% to 90% of them singletons. The sequenced sample consisted of peripheral blood. The receptors here all came from a man aged 25 to 40 with active or convalescent COVID-19. The conserved cysteine and the conserved F or W are not part of the CDR3 here. D genes are given only for firm matches.

TRBJ1-2 - TRBV19 ASSIAGDLYGYT
TRBJ1-5 - TRBV4-3 ASSQGAQGGKSNQPQH
TRBJ1-3 - TRBV9 ASSVPGAGNTIY
TRBJ2-1 TRBD2 TRBV5-6 ASSLGAGWSDEQF
TRBJ1-4 - TRBV7-9 ASSLEPVEKLF
TRBJ1-4 - TRBV7-9 ASSSRSTLF
TRBJ2-2 - TRBV6-5 ASREGNTGELF
TRBJ2-2 - TRBV6-4 ASSDSSTSNTGELF
TRBJ2-2 - TRBV19 ASNGGSIGELF
TRBJ1-1 - TRBV30 AWTGTRNTEAF
TRBJ1-2 TRBD1 TRBV5-1 ASSQNPGTGGAGYT
TRBJ2-5 TRBD1 TRBV19 ASSIEKTGAETQY
TRBJ2-4 TRBD2 TRBV19 ASSSLAGVAKNIQY
TRBJ2-5 - TRBV6-5 ASSYAGTKYQETQY
TRBJ1-2 - TRBV5-1 ASSPTPTENYGYT
TRBJ1-2 TRBD1 TRBV7-2 ASSLGIGQGSNYGYT
TRBJ2-7 TRBD1 TRBV5-8 ASSRDRVYEQY
TRBJ1-5 TRBD1 TRBV19 ATTGQGIYSNQPQH
TRBJ2-3 TRBD2 TRBV4-1 ASSQAPGSSGGADTQY